The sample holds many counts of the clone carrying this TCR beta chain. The authors amplified TCR beta CDR3 regions from RNA transcripts. In the first round, RT-PCR was carried out with HTBI primers, and a multiplex PCR formed the second round. MiXCR, applied by TCRdb to the multiplex PCR reads, yields one record per CDR3 protein. Seen here are about 370,000 distinct CDR3 sequences, roughly 18% observed once, and the top ten hold about 1.6%. This entry is derived from a study of Graves' ophthalmopathy and Graves' hyperthyroidism. This clonotype was obtained from a woman younger than 35 with Graves' ophthalmopathy. Sample: peripheral blood.

The DNA for the CDR3 is TGTGCCAGCAGACGAGGACTTTCCTTTGGGGGTTCTGGGGCCAACGTCCTGACTTTC. Residues: CASRRGLSFGGSGANVLTF. This sequence joins TRBV28 and TRBJ2-6; either TRBD1 or TRBD2 may fit D (5 bases each). The CDR3 is 19 amino acids. The V gene lost 6 bases and the J gene lost 1 base, with 22 bases spanning the gap. Germline values: CDR1 MDHEN, CDR2 SYDVKM.